This record concerns one TCR beta chain sequence. What it binds is not known. Germline V CDR1 and CDR2: SGHRS, YFSETQ. V was clipped by 0 bases and J by 2 bases; unmatched bases: 4. This CDR3 has 15 residues. The sample originates from a study of identical twins. Points from the study as a whole: The conclusions drew on cross-sectional statistical analysis instead of tracking the same donors.

TCRdb itself ran the 5' RACE reads through MiXCR, one entry per CDR3 protein. The data show more than 400,000 distinct CDR3 sequences, 13% to 15% seen once. The data were also submitted as part of a second study, on yellow fever vaccine responses in identical twins.

Input material: CD4+ T cells sorted from blood. This TCR came from a woman in her late teens or twenties in good health. The chain links TRBV5-1 to TRBJ2-5; 7 nucleotides agree with TRBD2. The CDR3 sequence: CASSLGDYLQETQYF. The CDR3 DNA reads TGCGCCAGCAGCTTGGGGGACTACTTACAAGAGACCCAGTACTTC. Drawing the rest from reference TRBV5-1 and TRBJ2-5, the complete variable domain is KAGVTQTPRYLIKTRGQQVTLSCSPISGHRSVSWYQQTPGQGLQFLFEYFSETQRNKGNFPGRFSGRQFSNSRSEMNVSTLELGDSALYLCASSLGDYLQETQYFGPGTRLLVL.